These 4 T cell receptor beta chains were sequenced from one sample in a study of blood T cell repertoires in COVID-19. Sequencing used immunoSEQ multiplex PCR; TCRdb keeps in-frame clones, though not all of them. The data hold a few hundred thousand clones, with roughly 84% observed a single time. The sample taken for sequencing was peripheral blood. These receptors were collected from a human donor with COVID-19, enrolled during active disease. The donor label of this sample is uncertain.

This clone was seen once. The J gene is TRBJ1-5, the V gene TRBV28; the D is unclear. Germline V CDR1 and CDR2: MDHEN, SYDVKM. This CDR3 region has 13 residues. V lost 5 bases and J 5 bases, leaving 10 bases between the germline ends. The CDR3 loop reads CASSPRRDQPQHF. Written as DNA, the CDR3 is TGTGCCAGCAGTCCGCGCCGGGATCAGCCCCAGCATTTT.

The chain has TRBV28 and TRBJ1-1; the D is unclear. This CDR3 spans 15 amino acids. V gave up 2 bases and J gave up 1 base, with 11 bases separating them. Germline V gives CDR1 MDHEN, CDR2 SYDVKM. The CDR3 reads CASSLAAGSNTEAFF. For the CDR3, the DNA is TGTGCCAGCAGTTTAGCAGCGGGCTCGAACACTGAAGCTTTCTTT.

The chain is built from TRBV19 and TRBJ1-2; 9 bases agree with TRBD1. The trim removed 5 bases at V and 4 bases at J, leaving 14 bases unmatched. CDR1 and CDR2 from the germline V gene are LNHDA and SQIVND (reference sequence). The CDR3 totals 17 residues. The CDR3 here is CASSDRDRETAPYGYTF. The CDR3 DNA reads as TGTGCCAGTAGTGATCGGGACAGGGAAACCGCCCCCTATGGCTACACCTTC.

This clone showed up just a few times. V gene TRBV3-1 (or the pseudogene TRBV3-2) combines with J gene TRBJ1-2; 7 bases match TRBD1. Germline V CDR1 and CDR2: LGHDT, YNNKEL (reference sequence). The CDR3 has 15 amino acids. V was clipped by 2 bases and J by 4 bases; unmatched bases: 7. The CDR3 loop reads CASSQSTGESYGYTF. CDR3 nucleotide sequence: TGTGCCAGCAGCCAAAGTACAGGGGAATCCTATGGCTACACCTTC.